This is a list of T cell receptor beta chains from one sample in a study of cytomegalovirus exposure and HLA in healthy donors. Clones were sequenced by immunoSEQ multiplex PCR, and TCRdb holds only the in-frame ones, with some missing. The repertoire includes about 130,000 clones, 65% to 80% of them detected once, and over 1.5% sits in the top ten. Sequencing input: PBMCs. These receptors were obtained from a woman between 35 and 50 years old in good health and CMV-seronegative. CDR3s include the opening cysteine and the closing phenylalanine or tryptophan. The D gene is left open where the match is weak. Size values are once, few and many counts, or a class for expanded clones, and some rows have none.

TRBJ2-1 TRBV5-4 TRBD1 NA TGTGCCAGCAGTTCCGGGACAGGGCCCTACAATGAGCAGTTCTTC CASSSGTGPYNEQFF
TRBJ2-6 TRBV21-1 NA NA TGTGCCAGCAGCTTATTCTACTTCGGAGGGCTTGGGGCCAACGGCCTGACTTTC CASSLFYFGGLGANGLTF
TRBJ2-7 TRBV5-4 NA once TGTGCCAGCAGCTCGGACAGATACGAGCAGTACTTC CASSSDRYEQYF
TRBJ1-1 TRBV19 TRBD1 NA TGTGCCAGTAGCGTCAGGGGGCGTTTAACTGAAGCTTTCTTT CASSVRGRLTEAFF
TRBJ2-4 TRBV28 TRBD2 NA TGTGCCAGCAGTTCGCGGGACGGGGGGAAAAACATTCAGTACTTC CASSSRDGGKNIQYF
TRBJ1-1 TRBV19 TRBD1 NA TGTGCCAGTAGTATCCCGGCGGACAGGGGCTTCCTGAACACTGAAGCTTTCTTT CASSIPADRGFLNTEAFF
TRBJ2-2 TRBV27 TRBD1 NA TGTGCCAGCAGTGCCGGGACAGGGGTCACCGGGGAGCTGTTTTTT CASSAGTGVTGELFF
TRBJ2-3 TRBV5-4 NA NA TGTGCCAGCAGCTCCTGGAATAGCGTCACGGGGGATACGCAGTATTTT CASSSWNSVTGDTQYF
TRBJ1-2 TRBV5-1 NA NA TGCGCCAGCAGCTTGGGGACAGCACGGATCTATGGCTACACCTTC CASSLGTARIYGYTF
TRBJ2-1 TRBV1 NA NA TGCACCAGCAGCCATCGGGACAGGGGTTTGGGGGAGCAGTTCTTC CTSSHRDRGLGEQFF
TRBJ2-3 TRBV7-7 TRBD1 NA TGTGCCAGCAGCTTGAATCCGGGACAGTGGAGCACAGATACGCAGTATTTT CASSLNPGQWSTDTQYF
TRBJ2-5 TRBV30 TRBD1 NA TGTGCCTGGTCAGGGGGTGGTTGGGAGACCCAGTACTTC CAWSGGGWETQYF
TRBJ1-2 TRBV14 NA NA TGTGCCAGCAGCCAAGGACAGCTCCCCTATGGCTACACCTTC CASSQGQLPYGYTF
TRBJ2-5 TRBV18 TRBD1 NA TGTGCCAGCTCACTGGGACAGGGCAGGAGGGAGACCCAGTACTTC CASSLGQGRRETQYF
TRBJ2-7 TRBV19 TRBD1 NA TGTGCCTGCGGGGACAGGATCTACGAGCAGTACTTC CACGDRIYEQYF
TRBJ2-6 TRBV27 NA NA TGTGCCAGCAGTACGGACCATCCCCCTGGGGCCAACGGCCTGACTTTC CASSTDHPPGANGLTF
TRBJ2-6 TRBV27 NA few TGTGCCAGCAGTTTCTCTGGGGCCAACGGCCTGACTTTC CASSFSGANGLTF
TRBJ2-1 TRBV7-9 TRBD2 NA TGTGCCAGCAGCAACGGACTAGCGGGAGGGCCCCGCGATGAGCAGTTCTTC CASSNGLAGGPRDEQFF
TRBJ2-7 TRBV11-1 TRBD2 NA TGTGCCAGCAGCTTCACTAGCGGCTACGAGCAGTACTTC CASSFTSGYEQYF
TRBJ2-2 TRBV28 NA NA TGTGCCAGCGAGGGGGACACCGGGGAGCTGTTTTTT CASEGDTGELFF
TRBJ2-1 TRBV28 NA NA TGTGCCAGCAGTTTACGTCCCCATGAGCAGTTCTTC CASSLRPHEQFF
TRBJ2-7 TRBV27 NA NA TGTGCCAGCAGTGCAACAGGGGGAGGGGGTTACGTGCAGTACTTC CASSATGGGGYVQYF
TRBJ2-7 TRBV6-1 NA NA TGTGCCAGCAGTGAAGGCCAGACCTACGAGCAGTACTTC CASSEGQTYEQYF
TRBJ2-2 TRBV7-3 TRBD1 NA TGTGCCAGCAGGGAGCCCGGGACAGGGACCACCGGGGAGCTGTTTTTT CASREPGTGTTGELFF
TRBJ2-3 TRBV19 NA NA TGTGCCAGTAGTCGCATTGAGGGACAAGATACGCAGTATTTT CASSRIEGQDTQYF
TRBJ1-4 TRBV28 NA NA TGTGCCAGCAGTAATCGGGGGGCCGCTGAAAAACTGTTTTTT CASSNRGAAEKLFF
TRBJ2-3 TRBV5-4 TRBD2 NA TGTGCCAGCAGCTTGGTCCGGGGAGGGCATAAAGATACGCAGTATTTT CASSLVRGGHKDTQYF
TRBJ2-1 TRBV7-3 TRBD1 NA TGTGCCAGCAGCCGCTACGGGACAGGTTCCTACAATGAGCAGTTCTTC CASSRYGTGSYNEQFF
TRBJ2-1 TRBV4-1 NA NA TGCGCCAGCAGCCAAGGAGAGAATGAGCAGTTCTTC CASSQGENEQFF
TRBJ2-5 TRBV2 TRBD1 NA TGTGCCAGCAGAGCCGGGACAGGGGTTGAGACCCAGTACTTC CASRAGTGVETQYF
TRBJ2-3 TRBV9 NA NA TGTGCCAGCAGCGTGGGTCGGGGCGACAGGCTCTTTACGGATACGCAGTATTTT CASSVGRGDRLFTDTQYF
TRBJ2-7 TRBV9 TRBD1 NA TGTGCCAGCAGCGTAGGGGACAGGGGGACCTACGAGCAGTACTTC CASSVGDRGTYEQYF
TRBJ2-1 TRBV16 TRBD1 NA TGTGCCAGCAGCCCCCCGGGACAGGGGGGCTACAATGAGCAGTTCTTC CASSPPGQGGYNEQFF
TRBJ1-1 TRBV6-5 NA once TGTGCCAGTTCGGGTCAGATGAACACTGAAGCTTTCTTT CASSGQMNTEAFF
TRBJ2-2 TRBV5-6 TRBD1 NA TGTGCCAGCAGCTTCGGGGACGAAAGGGGGCATAACGGGGAGCTGTTTTTT CASSFGDERGHNGELFF
TRBJ2-7 TRBV2 TRBD1 NA TGTGCCAGCGGAGGCAGGGGGCGAGGCGAGCAGTACTTC CASGGRGRGEQYF
TRBJ2-1 TRBV30 NA NA TGTGCCTGGAGTCGGGGACTCCACAATGAGCAGTTCTTC CAWSRGLHNEQFF
TRBJ2-2 TRBV7-9 NA few TGTGCCAGCAGCAAGGCGGGGGCCCACGGGGAGCTGTTTTTT CASSKAGAHGELFF
TRBJ1-2 TRBV5-6 NA once TGTGCCAGCAGCCGCGCCCCCGATACGAACTATGGCTACACCTTC CASSRAPDTNYGYTF
TRBJ2-7 TRBV6-1 TRBD2 once TGTGCCAGCAGAACACCGGGACTAGGGCCGCTCGAGCAGTACTTC CASRTPGLGPLEQYF
TRBJ1-2 TRBV6-1 NA NA TGTGCCAGCATTCCAACGACAGCTACTAACTATGGCTACACCTTC CASIPTTATNYGYTF
TRBJ1-1 TRBV10-3 NA NA TGTGCCACCCAGGACAGTATGAACACTGAAGCTTTCTTT CATQDSMNTEAFF
TRBJ2-1 TRBV30 NA once TGTGCCTGGAGTGTACTCGGCGGGAACAATGAGCAGTTCTTC CAWSVLGGNNEQFF
TRBJ2-2 TRBV28 TRBD1 few TGTGCCAGCAAGACAGGGGGGAACGGGGAGCTGTTTTTT CASKTGGNGELFF
TRBJ1-4 TRBV14 NA NA TGTGCCAGCAGCCATCCGTGGGAGGGAGAAAAACTGTTTTTT CASSHPWEGEKLFF